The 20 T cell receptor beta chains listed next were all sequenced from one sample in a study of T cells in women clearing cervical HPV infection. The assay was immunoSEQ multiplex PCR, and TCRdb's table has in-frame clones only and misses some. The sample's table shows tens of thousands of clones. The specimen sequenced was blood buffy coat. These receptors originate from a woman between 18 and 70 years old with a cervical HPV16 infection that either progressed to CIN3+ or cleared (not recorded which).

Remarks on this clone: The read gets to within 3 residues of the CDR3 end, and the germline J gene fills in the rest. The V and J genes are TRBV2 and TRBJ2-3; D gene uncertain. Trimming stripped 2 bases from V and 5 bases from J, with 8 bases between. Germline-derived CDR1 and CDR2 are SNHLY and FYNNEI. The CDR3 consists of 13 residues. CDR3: CASSEWLEDTQYF. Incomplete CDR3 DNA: TGTGCCAGCAGTGAATGGCTCGAAGATACG. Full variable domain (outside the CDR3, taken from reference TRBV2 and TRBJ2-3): EPEVTQTPSHQVTQMGQEVILRCVPISNHLYFYWYRQILGQKVEFLVSFYNNEISEKSEIFDDQFSVERPDGSNFTLKIRSTKLEDSAMYFCASSEWLEDTQYFGPGTRLTVL.

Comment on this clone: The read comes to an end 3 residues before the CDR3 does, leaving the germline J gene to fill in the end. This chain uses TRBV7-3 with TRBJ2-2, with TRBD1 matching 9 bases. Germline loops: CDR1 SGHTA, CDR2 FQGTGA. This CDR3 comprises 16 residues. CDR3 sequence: CASSSHRGLGANVLFF. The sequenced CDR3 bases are TGTGCCAGCAGCTCCCACAGGGGGCTCGGGGCCAACGTG. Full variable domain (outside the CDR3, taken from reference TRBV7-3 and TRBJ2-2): GAGVSQTPSNKVTEKGKYVELRCDPISGHTALYWYRQSLGQGPEFLIYFQGTGAADDSGLPNDRFFAVRPEGSVSTLKIQRTERGDSAVYLCASSSHRGLGANVLFFGEGSRLTVL.

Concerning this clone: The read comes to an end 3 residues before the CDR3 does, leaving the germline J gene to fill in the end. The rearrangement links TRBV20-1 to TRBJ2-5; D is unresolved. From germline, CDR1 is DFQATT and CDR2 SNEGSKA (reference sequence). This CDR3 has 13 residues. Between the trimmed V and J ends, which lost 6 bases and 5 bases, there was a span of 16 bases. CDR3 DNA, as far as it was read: TGCAGTGCCCCTGGGTGGGCCCCTGAGACC. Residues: CSAPGWAPET. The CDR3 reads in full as CSAPGWAPETQYF.

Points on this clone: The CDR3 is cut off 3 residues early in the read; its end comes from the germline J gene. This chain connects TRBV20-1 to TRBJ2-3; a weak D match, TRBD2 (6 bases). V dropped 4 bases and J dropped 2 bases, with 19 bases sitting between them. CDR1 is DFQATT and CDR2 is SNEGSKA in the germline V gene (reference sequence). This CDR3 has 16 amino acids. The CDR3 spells CSATTPTGGITDTQYF. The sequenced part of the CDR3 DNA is TGCAGTGCTACTACCCCTACAGGAGGGATCACAGATACG.

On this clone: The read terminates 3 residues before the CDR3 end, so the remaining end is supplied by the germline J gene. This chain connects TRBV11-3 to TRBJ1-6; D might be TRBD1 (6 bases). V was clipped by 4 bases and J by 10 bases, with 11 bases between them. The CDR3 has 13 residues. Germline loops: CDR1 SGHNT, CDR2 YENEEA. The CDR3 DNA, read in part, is TGTGCCAGCAGCTCAGGGGCAGGGTCACCC. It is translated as CASSSGAGSP. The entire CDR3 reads CASSSGAGSPLHF.

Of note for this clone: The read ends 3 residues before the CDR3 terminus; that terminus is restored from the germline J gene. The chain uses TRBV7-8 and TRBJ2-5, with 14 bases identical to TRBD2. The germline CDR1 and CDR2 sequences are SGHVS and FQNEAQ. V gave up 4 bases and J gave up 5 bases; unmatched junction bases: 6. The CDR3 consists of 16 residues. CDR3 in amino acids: CASSSGTSGRGETQYF. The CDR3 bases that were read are TGTGCCAGCAGCTCCGGGACTAGCGGGAGAGGGGAGACC. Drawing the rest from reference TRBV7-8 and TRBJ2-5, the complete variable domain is GAGVSQSPRYKVAKRGQDVALRCDPISGHVSLFWYQQALGQGPEFLTYFQNEAQLDKSGLPSDRFFAERPEGSVSTLKIQRTQQEDSAVYLCASSSGTSGRGETQYFGPGTRLLVL.

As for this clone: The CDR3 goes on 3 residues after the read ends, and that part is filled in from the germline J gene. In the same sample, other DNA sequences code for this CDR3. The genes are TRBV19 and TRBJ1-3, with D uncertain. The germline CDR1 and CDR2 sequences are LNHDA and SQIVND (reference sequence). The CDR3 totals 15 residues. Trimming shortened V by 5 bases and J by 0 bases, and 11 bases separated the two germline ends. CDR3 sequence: CASSETRFSGNTIYF. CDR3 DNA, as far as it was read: TGTGCCAGTAGTGAGACAAGGTTCTCTGGAAACACC. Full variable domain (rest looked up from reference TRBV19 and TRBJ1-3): DGGITQSPKYLFRKEGQNVTLSCEQNLNHDAMYWYRQDPGQGLRLIYYSQIVNDFQKGDIAEGYSVSREKKESFPLTVTSAQKNPTAFYLCASSETRFSGNTIYFGEGSWLTVV.

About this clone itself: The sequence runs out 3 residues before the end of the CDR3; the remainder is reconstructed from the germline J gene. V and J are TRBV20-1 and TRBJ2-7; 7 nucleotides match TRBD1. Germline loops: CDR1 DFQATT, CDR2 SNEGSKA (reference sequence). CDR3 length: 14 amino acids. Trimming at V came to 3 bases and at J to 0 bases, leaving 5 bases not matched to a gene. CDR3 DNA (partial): TGCAGTGCTAGCCGGGACAGCAGCTCCTACGAG. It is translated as CSASRDSSSYE. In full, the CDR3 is CSASRDSSSYEQYF.

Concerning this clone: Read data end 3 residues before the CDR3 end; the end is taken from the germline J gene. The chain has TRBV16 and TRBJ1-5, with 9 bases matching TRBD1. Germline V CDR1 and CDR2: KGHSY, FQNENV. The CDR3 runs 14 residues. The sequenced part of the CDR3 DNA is TGTGCCAGCAGCCAACGGGACAGGGAAGATCCC. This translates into CASSQRDREDP. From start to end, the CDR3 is CASSQRDREDPQHF.

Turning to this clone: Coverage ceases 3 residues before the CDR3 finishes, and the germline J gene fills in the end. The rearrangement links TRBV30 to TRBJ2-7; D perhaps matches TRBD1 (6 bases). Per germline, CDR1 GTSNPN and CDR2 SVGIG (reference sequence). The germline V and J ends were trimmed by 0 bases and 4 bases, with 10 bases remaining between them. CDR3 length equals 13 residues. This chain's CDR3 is CAWSVGGRYEQYF. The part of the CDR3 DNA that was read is TGTGCCTGGAGTGTAGGGGGACGGTACGAG.

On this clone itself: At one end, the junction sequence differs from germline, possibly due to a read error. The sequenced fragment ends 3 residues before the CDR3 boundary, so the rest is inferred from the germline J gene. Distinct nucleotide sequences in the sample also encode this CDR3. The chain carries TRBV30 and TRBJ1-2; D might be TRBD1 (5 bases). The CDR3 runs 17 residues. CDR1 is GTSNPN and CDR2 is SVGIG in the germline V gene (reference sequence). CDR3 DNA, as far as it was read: TGTGCCTGCGATCCCAAATGGGGCGGGCGGGGGGACTATGGT. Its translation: CACDPKWGGRGDYG. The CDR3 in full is CACDPKWGGRGDYGYTF.

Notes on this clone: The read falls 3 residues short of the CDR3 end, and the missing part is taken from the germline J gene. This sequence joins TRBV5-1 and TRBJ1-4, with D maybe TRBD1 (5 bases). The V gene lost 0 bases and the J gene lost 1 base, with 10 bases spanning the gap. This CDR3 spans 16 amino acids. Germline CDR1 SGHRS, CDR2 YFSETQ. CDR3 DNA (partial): TGCGCCAGCAGCTTGGCCGGGGGTTTAACTAATGAAAAA. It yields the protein CASSLAGGLTNEK. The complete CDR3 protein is CASSLAGGLTNEKLFF. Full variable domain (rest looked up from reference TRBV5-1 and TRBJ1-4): KAGVTQTPRYLIKTRGQQVTLSCSPISGHRSVSWYQQTPGQGLQFLFEYFSETQRNKGNFPGRFSGRQFSNSRSEMNVSTLELGDSALYLCASSLAGGLTNEKLFFGSGTQLSVL.

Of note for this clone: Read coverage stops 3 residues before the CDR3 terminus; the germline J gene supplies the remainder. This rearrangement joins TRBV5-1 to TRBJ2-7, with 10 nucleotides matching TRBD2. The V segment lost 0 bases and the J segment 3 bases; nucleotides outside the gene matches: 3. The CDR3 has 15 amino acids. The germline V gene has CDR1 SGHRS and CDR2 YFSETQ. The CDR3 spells CASSLAGTSVYEQYF. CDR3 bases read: TGCGCCAGCAGCTTGGCCGGGACTAGCGTCTACGAG.

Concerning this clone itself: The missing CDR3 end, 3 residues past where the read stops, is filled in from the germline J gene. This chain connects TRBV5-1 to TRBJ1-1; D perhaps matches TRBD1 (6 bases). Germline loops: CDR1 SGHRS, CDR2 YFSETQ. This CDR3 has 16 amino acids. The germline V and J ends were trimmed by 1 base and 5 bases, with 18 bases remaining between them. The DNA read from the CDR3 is TGCGCCAGCAGCTTGACGACAGGAGGCTCGAAAACTGAA. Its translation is CASSLTTGGSKTE. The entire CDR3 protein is CASSLTTGGSKTEAFF.

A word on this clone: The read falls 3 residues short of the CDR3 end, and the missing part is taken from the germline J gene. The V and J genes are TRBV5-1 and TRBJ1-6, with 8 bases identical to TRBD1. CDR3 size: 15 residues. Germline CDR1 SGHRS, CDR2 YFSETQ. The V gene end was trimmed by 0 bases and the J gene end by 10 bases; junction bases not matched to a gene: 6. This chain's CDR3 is CASSLEAGGQSPLHF. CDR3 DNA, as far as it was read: TGCGCCAGCAGCTTGGAGGCAGGGGGCCAGTCACCC.

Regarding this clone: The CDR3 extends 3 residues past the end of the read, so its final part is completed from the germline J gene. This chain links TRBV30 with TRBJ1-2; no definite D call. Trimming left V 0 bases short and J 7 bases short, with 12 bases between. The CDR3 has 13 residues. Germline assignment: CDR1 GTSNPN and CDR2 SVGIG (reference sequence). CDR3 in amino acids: CAWSVIEGSGYTF. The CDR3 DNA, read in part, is TGTGCCTGGAGTGTAATCGAAGGCTCTGGC.

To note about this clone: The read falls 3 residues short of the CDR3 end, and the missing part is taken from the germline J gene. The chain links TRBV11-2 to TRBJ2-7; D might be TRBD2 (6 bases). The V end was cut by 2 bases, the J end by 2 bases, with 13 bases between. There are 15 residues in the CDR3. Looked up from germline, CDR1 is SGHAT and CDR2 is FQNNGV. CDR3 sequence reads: CASSLYPGETYEQYF. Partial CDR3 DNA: TGTGCCAGCAGCTTATACCCGGGGGAAACCTACGAG.

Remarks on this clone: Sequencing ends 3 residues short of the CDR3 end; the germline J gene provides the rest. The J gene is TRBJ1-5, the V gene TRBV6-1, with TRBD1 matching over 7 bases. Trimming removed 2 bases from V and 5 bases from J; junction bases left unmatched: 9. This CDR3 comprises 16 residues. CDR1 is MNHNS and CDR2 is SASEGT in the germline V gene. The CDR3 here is CASSEKPTGMDQPQHF. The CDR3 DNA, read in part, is TGTGCCAGCAGTGAAAAGCCGACAGGGATGGATCAGCCC.

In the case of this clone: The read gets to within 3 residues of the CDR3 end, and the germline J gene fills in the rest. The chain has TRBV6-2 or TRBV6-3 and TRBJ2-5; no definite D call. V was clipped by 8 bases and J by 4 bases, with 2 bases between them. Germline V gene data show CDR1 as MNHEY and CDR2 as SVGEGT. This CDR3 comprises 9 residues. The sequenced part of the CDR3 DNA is TGTGCCAGCCTAGAGACC. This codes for CASLET. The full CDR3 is CASLETQYF.

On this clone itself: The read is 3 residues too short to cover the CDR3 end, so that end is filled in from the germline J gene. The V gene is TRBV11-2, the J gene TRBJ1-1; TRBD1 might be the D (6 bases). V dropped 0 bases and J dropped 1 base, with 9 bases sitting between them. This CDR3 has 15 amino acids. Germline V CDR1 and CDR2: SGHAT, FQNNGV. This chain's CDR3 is CASSLEPGQNTEAFF. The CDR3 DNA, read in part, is TGTGCCAGCAGCTTAGAACCGGGACAGAACACTGAA.